A single sample gave rise to the 15 T cell receptor beta chains below, sequenced in a study of control samples from healthy donors and cancer patients. Assay: immunoSEQ multiplex PCR; the TCRdb copy retains only in-frame clones and omits some. Of tens of thousands of clones listed, 75% to 95% are singletons. The sequenced sample was blood. Receptors originate from a woman between 18 and 30 years old in good health.

The chain links TRBV14 to TRBJ1-1, with D uncertain. The germline V gene encodes CDR1 SGHDN and CDR2 FVKESK. The V and J ends lost 4 bases and 8 bases respectively, with 20 bases between them. The CDR3 contains 15 residues. CDR3 DNA sequence: TGTGCCAGCAGCCGGACGGGGAGGGTTCAACAAGAAGCTTTCTTT. Its protein product is CASSRTGRVQQEAFF.

The chain has TRBV3-1 (or the pseudogene TRBV3-2) and TRBJ2-1; D is uncertain. Trimming took 0 bases from V and 2 from J, leaving 11 bases between them. The CDR3 has 16 residues. Per germline, CDR1 LGHDT and CDR2 YNNKEL (reference sequence). CDR3 sequence: CASSQDERPTYNEQFF. In DNA form, the CDR3 reads TGTGCCAGCAGCCAAGACGAACGGCCAACCTACAATGAGCAGTTCTTC.

This chain connects TRBV12-3 or TRBV12-4 to TRBJ1-1; no clear D gene. Trimming shortened V by 6 bases and J by 13 bases, and 18 bases separated the two germline ends. The CDR3 has 12 amino acids. CDR3 DNA sequence: TGTGCCAGCAGCACGATCGACCCGACATGTTTCTTT. It codes for CASSTIDPTCFF.

V gene TRBV11-2 combines with J gene TRBJ2-1, with 10 bases matching TRBD2. CDR3 size: 17 residues. Germline V CDR1 and CDR2: SGHAT, FQNNGV. The V gene end was trimmed by 3 bases and the J gene end by 7 bases; junction bases not matched to a gene: 12. CDR3 sequence: CASSFPTSGAPGNEQFF. CDR3 sequence (DNA): TGTGCCAGCAGCTTTCCAACTAGCGGGGCCCCGGGGAATGAGCAGTTCTTC.

The rearrangement joins TRBV7-8 to TRBJ1-1; TRBD1 aligns across 7 bases. This CDR3 region has 12 residues. With V trimmed by 5 bases and J by 7 bases, 4 bases remained unmatched. Germline V lookup: CDR1 SGHVS, CDR2 FQNEAQ. The CDR3 spells CASSPGGLEAFF. The CDR3 bases are TGTGCCAGCAGCCCAGGGGGGCTTGAAGCTTTCTTT.

The chain carries TRBV5-1 and TRBJ1-5, with D unresolved. The CDR3 loop spans 14 amino acids. Germline V lookup: CDR1 SGHRS, CDR2 YFSETQ. V was pared by 1 base and J by 6 bases, with 11 bases between. The CDR3 spells CASSLYEIGQPQHF. CDR3 in DNA: TGCGCCAGCAGCTTGTATGAAATCGGTCAGCCCCAGCATTTT.

V gene TRBV6-5 combines with J gene TRBJ1-2, with TRBD1 as a possible D gene (6 bases). The CDR3 totals 15 residues. Germline-derived CDR1 and CDR2 are MNHEY and SVGAGI. The V and J ends lost 2 bases and 4 bases respectively, with 14 bases between them. The CDR3 loop reads CASSYHNTGSYGYTF. CDR3 nucleotide sequence: TGTGCCAGCAGTTACCACAACACAGGGAGCTATGGCTACACCTTC.

V usage is TRBV12-3 or TRBV12-4 and J usage is TRBJ1-2; D remains unclear. This CDR3 has 11 amino acids. V was pared by 4 bases and J by 5 bases, with 5 bases between. The CDR3 coding sequence is TGTGCCAGCAGTTATCAATATGGCTACACCTTC. It is translated as CASSYQYGYTF.

The chain carries TRBV9 and TRBJ2-7, with 7 bases fitting TRBD1. The CDR3 is 14 amino acids. Germline CDR1 is SGDLS and CDR2 is YYNGEE. Losses at the gene ends were 0 bases for V and 4 bases for J; bases not matched to a gene: 4. CDR3 in amino acids: CASSVGDSEYEQYF. The CDR3 DNA is TGTGCCAGCAGCGTAGGGGACAGCGAGTACGAGCAGTACTTC.

The chain employs TRBV6-1 and TRBJ1-2; a possible D gene is TRBD1 (6 bases). Trimming took off 6 bases at V and 6 bases at J, with 11 bases between the two ends. Germline CDR1 reads MNHNS; CDR2 reads SASEGT. This CDR3 contains 12 residues. The DNA of the CDR3 is TGTGCCAGCAGCGAGGGGGGAAATGGCTACACCTTC. It yields the protein CASSEGGNGYTF.

V is TRBV5-1 and J is TRBJ2-5; D perhaps matches TRBD1 (5 bases). The V end was cut by 4 bases, the J end by 3 bases, with 16 bases between. Germline lookup yields CDR1 SGHRS and CDR2 YFSETQ. The CDR3 loop spans 15 amino acids. The CDR3 DNA reads as TGCGCCAGCAGCCCCCCGACAGCGACAGAAGAGACCCAGTACTTC. This translates into CASSPPTATEETQYF.

This chain uses TRBV10-2 with TRBJ1-6; D uncertain. Deletions cut 7 bases from V and 0 bases from J, with 10 bases between. Germline CDR1 is WSHSY and CDR2 is SAAADI. The CDR3 is 15 amino acids. The CDR3 bases are TGCGCCAGCACATACCAGAGCTCCTATAATTCACCCCTCCACTTT. Its protein is CASTYQSSYNSPLHF.

The rearrangement uses TRBV6-5 and TRBJ2-2; D is ambiguous. Per germline, CDR1 MNHEY and CDR2 SVGAGI. Trimming shortened V by 10 bases and J by 2 bases, and 11 bases separated the two germline ends. There are 13 residues in the CDR3. For the CDR3, the DNA is TGTGCCATCCTTAAGCTTAACACCGGGGAGCTGTTTTTT. Translation: CAILKLNTGELFF.

The rearrangement joins TRBV12-3 or TRBV12-4 to TRBJ1-5; no definite D call. CDR3 length equals 13 residues. V lost 3 bases to trimming and J lost 2 bases, with 5 bases between them. CDR3: CASSLRGNQPQHF. The CDR3 DNA sequence: TGTGCCAGCAGTTTGAGGGGCAATCAGCCCCAGCATTTT.

V usage is TRBV7-9 and J usage is TRBJ2-1; tentatively, D is TRBD1 or TRBD2 (6 bases each). The CDR3 spans 14 residues. CDR1 is SEHNR and CDR2 is FQNEAQ in the germline V gene (reference sequence). Trimming cost V 6 bases and J 4 bases, with 13 bases left between them. This chain's CDR3 is CASRPGGPYNEQFF. CDR3 DNA sequence: TGTGCCAGCAGACCCGGGGGCCCTTACAATGAGCAGTTCTTC.